A selection of T cell receptor beta chains follows, all from one sample in a study of blood T cells in healthy people across ages. A single record per CDR3 protein comes from TCRdb applying MiXCR to the 5' RACE reads. The repertoire includes 660,000 or so distinct CDR3 sequences, 58% of them detected once, and about two fifths sits in the top ten. The source material was blood. Receptors were obtained from a man aged 55 to 70 in good health. The CDR3 runs from the conserved cysteine through the conserved F or W. The D gene is left open where the match is weak. Clone sizes are given selectively: once, few, many, or a class where the clone is expanded.

v_call	clone_size	d_call	j_call	cdr3_aa	cdr3_nt
TRBV5-1	few	-	TRBJ2-5	CASSYNTGREETQYF	TGCGCCAGCAGCTACAACACAGGGAGAGAAGAGACCCAGTACTTC
TRBV12-3/TRBV12-4	-	-	TRBJ2-7	CASSFEPPGRRGDEQYF	TGTGCCAGCAGTTTTGAGCCCCCGGGAAGGAGGGGGGACGAGCAGTACTTC
TRBV20-1	-	TRBD2	TRBJ2-7	CSAIAGGRTYEQYF	TGCAGTGCTATAGCGGGGGGGCGAACCTACGAGCAGTACTTC
TRBV12-3/TRBV12-4	few	-	TRBJ2-7	CASSPDSNEQYF	TGTGCCAGCAGTCCGGACAGCAACGAGCAGTACTTC
TRBV7-2	-	-	TRBJ2-3	CASSAVADTSTDTQYF	TGTGCCAGCAGCGCAGTAGCGGACACTAGCACAGATACGCAGTATTTT
TRBV5-1	-	-	TRBJ1-4	CTSSPEGMGEKLFF	TGCACCAGCAGCCCCGAAGGCATGGGTGAAAAACTGTTTTTT
TRBV29-1	few	TRBD1	TRBJ2-5	CSVAGQGQETQYF	TGCAGCGTGGCGGGACAGGGACAAGAGACCCAGTACTTC
TRBV7-6	few	-	TRBJ1-4	CASSPSAATNEKLFF	TGTGCCAGCAGCCCCTCGGCCGCAACTAATGAAAAACTGTTTTTT
TRBV11-2	-	-	TRBJ2-1	CASSLKSQGNEQFF	TGTGCCAGCAGCTTAAAGTCTCAGGGCAATGAGCAGTTCTTC
TRBV20-1	-	-	TRBJ2-1	CSATSNEQFF	TGCAGTGCTACTAGCAATGAGCAGTTCTTC
TRBV5-1	-	TRBD2	TRBJ2-3	CASSYRLAGGGTDTQYF	TGCGCCAGCAGCTATCGCCTAGCGGGGGGGGGCACAGATACGCAGTATTTT
TRBV10-3	-	TRBD1	TRBJ2-1	CAIRADRGPYNEQFF	TGTGCCATCAGGGCCGACAGGGGACCTTACAATGAGCAGTTCTTC
TRBV7-2	few	-	TRBJ2-7	CASSLRGGSSYEQYF	TGTGCCAGCAGCCTCCGCGGCGGTAGCTCCTACGAGCAGTACTTC
TRBV3-1	-	TRBD1	TRBJ2-5	CASSQTGTPGETQYF	TGTGCCAGCAGCCAGACAGGGACCCCAGGGGAGACCCAGTACTTC
TRBV4-2	few	-	TRBJ2-1	CASSQVVARNRYNEQFF	TGTGCCAGCAGCCAAGTGGTTGCGAGGAACCGTTACAATGAGCAGTTCTTC
TRBV6-2/TRBV6-3	many	-	TRBJ2-4	CASSYAGTNKNIQYF	TGTGCCAGCAGTTACGCGGGGACAAACAAAAACATTCAGTACTTC
TRBV29-1	once	TRBD1	TRBJ1-1	CSVDRESTEAFF	TGCAGCGTCGACAGGGAAAGCACTGAAGCTTTCTTT
TRBV20-1	-	-	TRBJ2-1	CSARDRRPDEQFF	TGCAGTGCTAGAGATCGGAGGCCCGATGAGCAGTTCTTC
TRBV7-9	-	TRBD2	TRBJ2-1	CASSLEGLAGGNEQFF	TGTGCCAGCAGCTTAGAGGGACTAGCGGGGGGGAATGAGCAGTTCTTC
TRBV11-2	few	TRBD1	TRBJ2-5	CASSTLGQVTETQYF	TGTGCCAGCAGCACCCTCGGACAGGTTACTGAGACCCAGTACTTC
TRBV6-2/TRBV6-3	-	TRBD1	TRBJ1-4	CASCPADRTNEKLFF	TGTGCCAGTTGCCCAGCGGACAGGACCAATGAAAAACTGTTTTTT
TRBV28	-	TRBD1	TRBJ1-2	CASSTGQGIRGYTF	TGTGCCAGCAGTACGGGACAGGGGATACGGGGCTACACCTTC
TRBV7-9	once	-	TRBJ1-4	CASSPGRTTNEKLFF	TGTGCCAGCAGCCCCGGACGTACAACTAATGAAAAACTGTTTTTT
TRBV6-5	few	-	TRBJ2-6	CATRTDRSGANVLTF	TGTGCCACGAGGACAGACCGCTCTGGGGCCAACGTCCTGACTTTC
TRBV12-3/TRBV12-4	-	-	TRBJ1-6	CASSLDTENNSPLHF	TGTGCCAGCAGTTTAGACACCGAGAATAATTCACCCCTCCACTTT
TRBV12-3/TRBV12-4	many	-	TRBJ2-3	CASSFRGAADMQYF	TGTGCCAGCAGTTTTAGAGGGGCCGCAGATATGCAGTATTTT
TRBV4-1	many	TRBD1	TRBJ1-6	CASSLGQRNSPLHF	TGCGCCAGCAGCTTGGGACAGAGAAATTCACCCCTCCACTTT
TRBV29-1	few	TRBD2	TRBJ2-3	CSVRVGGADTQYF	TGCAGCGTTCGTGTCGGGGGGGCAGATACGCAGTATTTT
TRBV10-2	-	-	TRBJ2-3	CASSELAPRTDTQYF	TGCGCCAGCAGTGAGCTGGCACCGCGGACAGATACGCAGTATTTT